This T cell receptor (beta chain) is drawn from a study of blood T cell repertoires in COVID-19. Study information: Donors in the United States, Italy and Spain gave samples during acute or convalescent COVID-19.

This table comes from immunoSEQ multiplex PCR, and its TCRdb copy is limited to in-frame clones, with some not included. In the table there are roughly 95,000 clones, approximately 78% of which are singletons. Per the germline V gene, CDR1 is MNHNY and CDR2 is SVGAGI (reference sequence). Losses at the gene ends were 6 bases for V and 6 bases for J; bases not matched to a gene: 6. The CDR3 covers 14 residues. Sequenced material: peripheral blood. This clonotype was obtained from a man between 50 and 59 years old with active or convalescent COVID-19. V and J are TRBV6-6 and TRBJ2-3; TRBD2 aligns across 10 bases. As DNA, the CDR3 is TGTGCCAGCAGGCCAAGCGGGGGGGCCGATACGCAGTATTTT. Translation gives CASRPSGGADTQYF.